Listed below are T cell receptor beta chains from one sample, sequenced in a study of blood T cell repertoires in COVID-19. Method: immunoSEQ multiplex PCR; TCRdb's copy keeps in-frame clones and lacks some. Of 380,000 or so clones listed, 89% were seen once; the top ten hold around 1.3%. Sample: peripheral blood. The receptors come from a man aged 40-49 years with acute or convalescent COVID-19. Each CDR3 is given with its conserved first and last residue. The order of the fields is V gene, D gene, clone size, J gene, CDR3 protein, CDR3 DNA. The D gene is left open where the match is weak. The size of a clone is reported for some rows only, either as once, few or many, or as a class for expanded clones.

TRBV5-4	TRBD2	.	TRBJ2-7	CASSLETSGSKQYF	TGTGCCAGCAGCTTGGAAACTAGCGGGAGTAAGCAGTACTTC
TRBV12-3/TRBV12-4	.	.	TRBJ1-1	CASIVGATEAFF	TGTGCCAGCATCGTAGGGGCCACTGAAGCTTTCTTT
TRBV27	.	.	TRBJ1-6	CASSHKKLTGSSYNSPLHF	TGTGCCAGCAGTCATAAAAAATTGACGGGGAGCTCCTATAATTCACCCCTCCACTTT
TRBV7-9	.	.	TRBJ2-1	CASSLTAGSYNEQFF	TGTGCCAGCAGCTTAACCGCGGGGTCCTACAATGAGCAGTTCTTC
TRBV7-2	TRBD2	few	TRBJ2-1	CASSLRTSGGHEQFF	TGTGCCAGCAGCTTACGGACTAGCGGGGGACATGAGCAGTTCTTC
TRBV30	TRBD1	once	TRBJ1-1	CAWSYRGPGGMNTEAFF	TGTGCCTGGAGTTACAGGGGCCCCGGGGGTATGAACACTGAAGCTTTCTTT
TRBV2	.	.	TRBJ2-3	CATRRSRADTQYF	TGTGCCACCCGCCGCAGCCGGGCAGATACGCAGTATTTT
TRBV2	TRBD1	.	TRBJ2-2	CASRRQGAPGELFF	TGTGCCAGCAGGCGGCAGGGGGCCCCCGGGGAGCTGTTTTTT
TRBV2	.	.	TRBJ2-5	CASRLNGETQYF	TGTGCCAGCAGACTTAACGGGGAGACCCAGTACTTC
TRBV3-1/TRBV3-2	.	once	TRBJ2-7	CASSLQGEQYF	TGTGCCAGCAGCCTGCAGGGGGAGCAGTACTTC
TRBV21-1	.	.	TRBJ1-1	CASSKALGGANTEAFF	TGTGCCAGCAGCAAAGCGCTTGGGGGGGCGAACACTGAAGCTTTCTTT
TRBV28	TRBD1	.	TRBJ2-3	CASSFPGTGGDTQYF	TGTGCCAGCAGTTTTCCCGGGACAGGGGGAGATACGCAGTATTTT
TRBV6-6	.	.	TRBJ1-1	CASTLFETEAFF	TGTGCCAGCACACTCTTCGAAACTGAAGCTTTCTTT
TRBV4-1	.	.	TRBJ2-2	CASSPTGTGGGAGELFF	TGCGCCAGCAGCCCCACGGGTACTGGCGGGGGCGCCGGGGAGCTGTTTTTT
TRBV7-3	.	.	TRBJ1-2	CASSLASRAYGYTF	TGTGCCAGCAGCTTAGCTTCCAGGGCCTATGGCTACACCTTC
TRBV2	.	once	TRBJ2-6	CASVPLGANVLTF	TGTGCCAGCGTCCCTCTTGGGGCCAACGTCCTGACTTTC
TRBV6-5	TRBD1	.	TRBJ1-1	CASGWTGERTEAFF	TGTGCCAGCGGCTGGACAGGGGAGAGGACTGAAGCTTTCTTT
TRBV5-4	TRBD2	.	TRBJ2-1	CASSRRLAGEYNEQFF	TGTGCCAGCAGCCGGAGACTAGCGGGAGAGTACAATGAGCAGTTCTTC
TRBV7-9	.	.	TRBJ1-2	CASSLSQTARYGYTF	TGTGCCAGCAGCTTATCCCAGACAGCCCGCTATGGCTACACCTTC
TRBV10-2	.	few	TRBJ1-3	CASGTLHRVGGNTIYF	TGCGCCAGCGGAACCCTTCACAGGGTCGGTGGAAACACCATATATTTT
TRBV27	.	.	TRBJ1-5	CASSLSDPGNQPQHF	TGTGCCAGCAGTTTATCCGATCCGGGGAATCAGCCCCAGCATTTT
TRBV7-9	.	.	TRBJ2-1	CASSREGGATRQFF	TGTGCCAGCAGCCGCGAAGGGGGGGCAACTCGGCAGTTCTTC